This TCR beta chain came from a study of cytomegalovirus exposure and HLA in healthy donors. This CDR3 is built from 13 residues. The ends were cut back, 7 bases at V and 1 base at J, with 11 bases in the middle. Germline V gene sequence: CDR1 SGHDT, CDR2 YYEEEE. PCR used 60 Vbeta primers and 13 Jbeta primers. TCRdb keeps only in-frame clones here, not all; method: immunoSEQ multiplex PCR. The profile shows 45,000 to 60,000 clones, approximately 68% of them singletons. This clone was picked up a small number of times. The source is a young man in good health and CMV-seronegative. The sample consisted of PBMCs. The chain couples TRBV5-6 to TRBJ1-1; no firm D call. For the CDR3, the DNA is TGTGCCAGCGTAAGAGGCCAGAACACTGAAGCTTTCTTT. Translated: CASVRGQNTEAFF.